This entry lists 17 T cell receptor beta chains sequenced from one sample in a study of OX40 agonist ivuxolimab in advanced cancers. Method: immunoSEQ multiplex PCR; TCRdb's copy keeps in-frame clones and lacks some. The data contain approximately 54,000 clones, 75% to 95% of them singletons. The sample in question was CD4+ or CD8+ T cells sorted from blood, obtained in a trial of the OX40 agonist ivuxolimab. The receptors were sampled from an adult with an advanced solid tumor such as melanoma, head and neck, liver or kidney cancer.

This chain uses TRBV4-3 with TRBJ2-1, with 10 nucleotides matching TRBD2. V trimming: 0 bases; J trimming: 7 bases; junction bases outside the gene matches: 15. Germline V gene lookup returns CDR1 LGHNA and CDR2 YSLEER. The CDR3 is 19 amino acids. This chain's CDR3 is CASSQDERSGGALGNEQFF. The DNA for the CDR3 is TGCGCCAGCAGCCAAGACGAAAGGAGCGGGGGGGCGCTGGGAAATGAGCAGTTCTTC.

The chain carries TRBV28 and TRBJ2-1; D ambiguous. V was pared by 5 bases and J by 4 bases, with 12 bases between. This CDR3 is 14 amino acids long. Germline loops: CDR1 MDHEN, CDR2 SYDVKM. For the CDR3, the DNA is TGTGCCAGCAGTCGCTTCGGGTTTTACAATGAGCAGTTCTTC. This sequence encodes CASSRFGFYNEQFF.

The V gene is TRBV19, the J gene TRBJ2-7; TRBD2 matches at 9 bases. Germline V gene sequence: CDR1 LNHDA, CDR2 SQIVND (reference sequence). J lost 2 bases, V lost 4 bases, and 6 bases had no gene match. CDR3 length equals 15 residues. The CDR3 bases are TGTGCCAGTAGTACCATAGCGGGGGCGACCTACGAGCAGTACTTC. Translating it yields CASSTIAGATYEQYF.

The rearrangement uses TRBV4-1 and TRBJ1-6, with D unresolved. Germline V CDR1 and CDR2: MGHRA, YSYEKL. The length of the CDR3 is 15 residues. V was trimmed by 4 bases and J by 0 bases, leaving 7 bases between them. The CDR3 sequence is CASSRTSSYNSPLHF. DNA of the CDR3: TGCGCCAGCAGCCGTACATCCTCCTATAATTCACCCCTCCACTTT.

The genes are TRBV4-1 and TRBJ2-5; D assignment may be TRBD1 or TRBD2 (5 bases each). The V end lost 3 bases, the J end lost 5 bases, and 16 bases lay between the germline ends. CDR1 and CDR2 from the germline V gene are MGHRA and YSYEKL. There are 15 residues in the CDR3. The CDR3 DNA is TGCGCCAGCAGCCAGACCCCGGGACCTACCGAGACCCAGTACTTC. Amino acid sequence: CASSQTPGPTETQYF.

This chain connects TRBV9 to TRBJ2-5; D call uncertain. The ends were cut back, 3 bases at V and 5 bases at J, with 14 bases in the middle. Germline V gives CDR1 SGDLS, CDR2 YYNGEE. This CDR3 is 14 amino acids long. This CDR3 is CASSASGWGETQYF. The CDR3 DNA sequence: TGTGCCAGCAGCGCTAGTGGCTGGGGTGAGACCCAGTACTTC.

The CDR3 region is CASGARAPTGELFF. CDR3 DNA: TGTGCTAGTGGCGCCAGAGCCCCCACCGGGGAGCTGTTTTTT. This rearrangement joins TRBV12-5 to TRBJ2-2, with no clear D. CDR3 length equals 14 residues. V was pared by 6 bases and J by 4 bases, with 12 bases between. CDR1 and CDR2 from the germline V gene are LGHNT and FRNRAP.

The chain is built from TRBV25-1 and TRBJ1-6; weak D call: TRBD1 (6 bases). V lost 1 base, J lost 6 bases, and 16 bases lay in between. The V gene's germline CDR1 is MGHDK and CDR2 SYGVNS. The CDR3 has 17 residues. DNA of the CDR3: TGTGCCAGCAGTGAATCGGTAGGGGGGCCGCTTAATTCACCCCTCCACTTT. Its translation: CASSESVGGPLNSPLHF.

This chain's CDR3 is CASSVVGAGGPPDTQYF. CDR3 sequence (DNA): TGTGCCAGCAGCGTAGTGGGAGCGGGAGGGCCGCCAGATACGCAGTATTTT. The rearrangement joins TRBV9 to TRBJ2-3, with TRBD2 identical over 10 bases. The CDR3 sequence is 17 residues long. CDR1 is SGDLS and CDR2 is YYNGEE in the germline V gene. V shed 0 bases and J 4 bases; nucleotides not matched to a gene: 8.

The V gene is TRBV30, the J gene TRBJ1-2; no clear D gene. V lost 5 bases to trimming and J lost 0 bases, with 7 bases between them. The CDR3 sequence is 12 residues long. CDR1 is GTSNPN and CDR2 is SVGIG in the germline V gene (reference sequence). The CDR3: CAWLRANYGYTF. In nucleotides, the CDR3 is TGTGCCTGGTTAAGAGCTAACTATGGCTACACCTTC.

V usage is TRBV7-2 and J usage is TRBJ2-7; D may be TRBD2 (5 bases). The CDR3 length is 13 residues. V lost 5 bases and J lost 3, with 11 bases in between. Germline values: CDR1 SGHTA, CDR2 FQGNSA. The CDR3, as DNA: TGTGCCAGCAGCCCGGGGATAGGCTACGAGCAGTACTTC. The encoded protein is CASSPGIGYEQYF.

Only one count was recorded for this clone. V and J are TRBV9 and TRBJ1-4; 8 positions match TRBD1. CDR3 length equals 16 residues. In germline, CDR1 is SGDLS, CDR2 YYNGEE. V lost 3 bases, J lost 2 bases, and 6 bases stayed unmatched. In DNA, the CDR3 is TGTGCCAGCAGCGCCGGACAGGGCCACACTAATGAAAAACTGTTTTTT. Its translation: CASSAGQGHTNEKLFF.

This clone came up once. The genes are TRBV19 and TRBJ1-6; weak D call: TRBD1 (5 bases). Trimming stripped 2 bases from V and 9 bases from J, with 14 bases between. The germline V gene encodes CDR1 LNHDA and CDR2 SQIVND (reference sequence). The CDR3 loop spans 15 amino acids. The CDR3 here is CASSISSGASSPLHF. The CDR3 nucleotides read TGTGCCAGTAGTATAAGCAGTGGGGCAAGTTCACCCCTCCACTTT.

The chain links TRBV2 to TRBJ1-2; no clear D. The CDR3 is made up of 15 amino acids. The V and J ends lost 3 bases and 1 base respectively, with 12 bases between them. CDR1 SNHLY and CDR2 FYNNEI come from the germline V gene. This CDR3 reads CASSDLGFVNYGYTF. The CDR3 bases are TGTGCCAGCAGTGACCTGGGGTTTGTTAACTATGGCTACACCTTC.

Only one count was recorded for this clone. The chain is built from TRBV15 and TRBJ2-7; no clear D. The CDR3 consists of 11 residues. V lost 1 base and J lost 6, with 4 bases in between. CDR1 is LNHNV and CDR2 is YYDKDF in the germline V gene (reference sequence). The CDR3 protein is CATSRAVEQYF. CDR3 DNA: TGTGCCACCAGCAGAGCGGTCGAGCAGTACTTC. Supplemented by reference TRBV15 and TRBJ2-7, the full variable domain reads DAMVIQNPRYQVTQFGKPVTLSCSQTLNHNVMYWYQQKSSQAPKLLFHYYDKDFNNEADTPDNFQSRRPNTSFCFLDIRSPGLGDTAMYLCATSRAVEQYFGPGTRLTVT.

As regards this clone: The identical CDR3 is also encoded by other nucleotide sequences in the sample. This chain joins TRBV28 and TRBJ1-3; D perhaps matches TRBD1 (5 bases). Trimming removed 3 bases at V and 0 bases at J, with 9 bases between. Germline V gives CDR1 MDHEN, CDR2 SYDVKM. This CDR3 contains 15 residues. The CDR3 DNA reads as TGTGCCAGCAGTTTCCGGGGGAGCTCTGGAAACACCATATATTTT. Translation: CASSFRGSSGNTIYF.

The rearrangement links TRBV19 to TRBJ1-5; D is unresolved. Per germline, CDR1 LNHDA and CDR2 SQIVND (reference sequence). V lost 2 bases and J lost 3, with 11 bases in between. The CDR3 runs to 15 residues. DNA of the CDR3: TGTGCCAGTAGTATATGGACTCGGAACAATCAGCCCCAGCATTTT. Its protein product is CASSIWTRNNQPQHF. Together with reference TRBV19 and TRBJ1-5, the CDR3 gives the full variable domain: DGGITQSPKYLFRKEGQNVTLSCEQNLNHDAMYWYRQDPGQGLRLIYYSQIVNDFQKGDIAEGYSVSREKKESFPLTVTSAQKNPTAFYLCASSIWTRNNQPQHFGDGTRLSIL.